This passage covers 5 T cell receptor beta chains from one sample sequenced in a study of T cell changes during pregnancy in multiple sclerosis (dated by TCRdb to 2018 to 2020). The library came from the immunoSEQ multiplex PCR assay. Here the immuneACCESS table is served through TCRdb, limited to in-frame sequences with V and J called. Missing clones are a known gap in these copies; in checked studies unresolved V genes cover under half, and the rest lacks a known reason. In this sample the table shows 13,000 to 15,000 clones, approximately 95% of which occur a single time. The ten largest clones add up to about 2.6% of the sample. The sample here was peripheral blood, taken in the second trimester of pregnancy. These receptor sequences come from a female donor in good health, enrolled as a control in a pregnancy study.

The chain employs TRBV4-3 and TRBJ1-2; 7 bases are shared with TRBD1. The CDR3 runs 16 residues. With 0 bases clipped from V and 5 bases from J, the junction kept 9 bases outside the gene matches. CDR1 is LGHNA, CDR2 YSLEER, per germline. The CDR3 DNA reads as TGCGCCAGCAGCCAAGATCTTAACAGGGGTGAATATGGCTACACCTTC. Its translation is CASSQDLNRGEYGYTF.

The rearrangement uses TRBV9 and TRBJ2-1; D is perhaps TRBD2 (6 bases). Germline CDR1 SGDLS, CDR2 YYNGEE. Trimming cost V 4 bases and J 0 bases, with 11 bases left between them. The CDR3 extends over 15 amino acids. In nucleotides, the CDR3 is TGTGCCAGCAGCCCAAGTAGCGGCTCCTACAATGAGCAGTTCTTC. As protein: CASSPSSGSYNEQFF.

This sequence joins TRBV2 and TRBJ1-2; TRBD1 agrees at 9 bases. The CDR3 runs 16 residues. Germline loops: CDR1 SNHLY, CDR2 FYNNEI. The J segment lost 7 bases and the V segment lost 3 bases, leaving 12 bases of the junction unmatched. The CDR3 sequence is CASSDPGTGIFGGYTF. The CDR3 nucleotides are TGTGCCAGCAGTGATCCCGGGACAGGGATTTTTGGTGGCTACACCTTC.

J is TRBJ2-7 and V is TRBV28; a weak D match, TRBD2 (5 bases). CDR1 and CDR2 (germline): MDHEN, SYDVKM. This CDR3 has 12 amino acids. With 3 bases removed from V and 5 bases from J, the gap between germline ends came to 8 bases. Here the CDR3 DNA reads TGTGCCAGCAGTTTCGGGGTCCACGAGCAGTACTTC. It is translated as CASSFGVHEQYF.

The chain couples TRBV5-1 to TRBJ2-7, with unresolved D. Germline V gives CDR1 SGHRS, CDR2 YFSETQ. The CDR3 sequence is 14 residues long. V dropped 2 bases and J dropped 2 bases, with 11 bases sitting between them. DNA of the CDR3: TGCGCCAGCAGCTTCGGAGACCCAGCCTACGAGCAGTACTTC. Protein: CASSFGDPAYEQYF.